This TCR beta chain was identified during a study of CD8 T cells in ankylosing spondylitis. Findings of the study overall: In reactive arthritis synovial fluid and blood, some motif variants had been reported before. Those disease-linked clones were CD8+; they were also relatively rare in peripheral blood. Clones linked to disease were reported to show significant enrichment in matched ankylosing spondylitis synovial fluid.

TCRdb fed the 5' RACE reads into MiXCR, producing one record per CDR3 protein. The data contain some 250,000 distinct CDR3 sequences, around a tenth of them singletons. This clonotype has ten or more counts. What it binds is not known. The clonotype originates from a male donor with ankylosing spondylitis or in good health (not recorded which). Sequencing was carried out using blood, either unsorted or a sorted T cell fraction (not recorded which).

The CDR3 coding sequence is TGTGCCAGCAGCTACGCCGGGTCCAATCAGCCCCAGCATTTT. This gives the protein CASSYAGSNQPQHF. The chain carries TRBV12-3 or TRBV12-4 and TRBJ1-5; D gene uncertain. The V end was cut by 6 bases, the J end by 3 bases, with 12 bases between. This CDR3 spans 14 amino acids.